This T cell receptor (beta chain) comes out of a study of control samples from healthy donors and cancer patients. V was trimmed by 8 bases and J by 4 bases, leaving 11 bases between them. This CDR3 region has 12 residues. Looked up from germline, CDR1 is SEHNR and CDR2 is FQNEAQ (reference sequence). Profiled with immunoSEQ multiplex PCR; TCRdb holds only in-frame clones, not every one. The sample yields some 140,000 clones, about 94% seen once. The V gene is TRBV7-9, the J gene TRBJ1-1; D gene uncertain. This clonotype was sampled from a man aged 35 to 55 in good health. The specimen was blood. The CDR3 here is CASRAGVTEAFF. The CDR3 DNA sequence: TGTGCCAGCCGGGCCGGGGTCACTGAAGCTTTCTTT.